The clone carrying this TCR beta chain was seen only once. Its antigen is undetermined. The sample comes from a study of long-term antiretroviral therapy in people with HIV. Study-wide findings and caveats: All time points showed a repertoire dominated by clones expanded before ART.

Version v3.0 of the immunoSEQ assay was performed at survey level. The protocol was immunoSEQ multiplex PCR, while the TCRdb copy is restricted to in-frame clones and leaves out a portion. The repertoire holds approximately 13,000 clones, with 70% to 85% as singletons. DNA was extracted from about 1-10 million thawed cryopreserved PBMC. The CDR3 sequence is 12 residues long. Germline V gene lookup returns CDR1 SNHLY and CDR2 FYNNEI. This clonotype was obtained from a man aged 40-49 years with HIV. The sample in question was unsorted PBMCs, obtained 1.3 years before starting antiretroviral therapy. This chain connects TRBV2 to TRBJ2-5; D could derive from TRBD1 or TRBD2 (5 bases each). The CDR3 spells CAARGQGGTQYF. In nucleotides, the CDR3 is TGTGCTGCCCGAGGGCAGGGTGGGACCCAGTACTTC.